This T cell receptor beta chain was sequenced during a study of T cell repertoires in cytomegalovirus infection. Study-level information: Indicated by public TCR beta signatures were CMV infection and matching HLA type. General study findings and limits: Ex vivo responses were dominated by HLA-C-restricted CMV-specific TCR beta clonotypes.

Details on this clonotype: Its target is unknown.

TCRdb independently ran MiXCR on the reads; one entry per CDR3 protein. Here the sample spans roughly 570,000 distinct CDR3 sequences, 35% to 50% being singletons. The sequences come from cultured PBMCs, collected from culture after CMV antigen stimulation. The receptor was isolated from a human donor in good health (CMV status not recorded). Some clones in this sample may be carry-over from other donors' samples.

The CDR3 DNA follows: TGTGCCAGCAGCTTATCGTTCGGGGTGAAGCAGTATTTT. Translating gives CASSLSFGVKQYF. The genes are TRBV7-2 and TRBJ2-3; TRBD2 is a possible D gene (5 bases). The germline V gene has CDR1 SGHTA and CDR2 FQGNSA. The length of the CDR3 is 13 residues. Trimming took off 2 bases at V and 11 bases at J, with 14 bases between the two ends.